Given below is one TCR beta chain in context. What antigen it recognizes has not been identified. One base away there is no much larger clone; base qualities are not given. The sample is drawn from a study of metastatic and nonmetastatic thyroid tumors (dated by TCRdb to 2018 to 2021). In terms of the full investigation: Repertoires were compared across peripheral blood and tumor or nodule tissue samples from malignant and benign thyroid patients. Broad study findings and their caveats: In both blood and tumor samples, malignant tumors were reported to have significantly higher TCR beta diversity than benign nodules.

No treatment had been received by any patient before thyroid surgery. The study retrospectively analysed patient clinical samples collected from the early 2010s to the late 2010s using T-cell receptor beta sequencing. Receptor libraries were prepared by PCR. For sequencing, an Illumina HiSeq 4000 was employed. High-throughput sequencing was used to profile the TCR beta-chain CDR3 region of every patient. The authors processed their data as follows. Drawing on CDR3 differences between clinicopathological groups, the researchers built a classifier meant to tell apart patients with distant-metastatic papillary thyroid cancer. Repertoire diversity was assessed with the Shannon index, and tumor-blood repertoire similarity with the Morisita-Horn index. Starting from the raw public reads, TCRdb applied fastp trimming at Q25, assembled clones with MiXCR and retained in-frame beta chains. The authors' filters were not applied to this entry. The sample records some 30,000 clones, roughly a third of which are singletons. The ten top clones hold about 15% of the sample.

The sequence derives from a female donor with papillary thyroid cancer or a benign thyroid nodule (not recorded which). Some clones in this sample may be carry-over from other donors' samples. The sequenced material came from tumor tissue.

Here the CDR3 is given as CASSVEIYGYTF. At the DNA level, the sequence is TGTGCCAGCAGTGTGGAGATCTATGGCTACACCTTC. Recombination connected TRBV6-2 or TRBV6-3 to TRBJ1-2, with the D gene call left open. The CDR1 and CDR2 encoded by the germline V gene are MNHEY and SVGEGT. Spanning cysteine to phenylalanine, the CDR3 consists of 12 amino acids. The CDR3 DNA has 36 bases and is translated from base 1. Trimming at the junction amounts to 5 bases on V and 4 bases on J, and the germline ends lie 8 bases apart.